The rows below give T cell receptor beta chains drawn from one sample of a study of blood T cell repertoires in COVID-19. Sequenced by immunoSEQ multiplex PCR; TCRdb stores in-frame clones only, minus some. The sample contains around 190,000 clones, approximately 84% of which appear only once. Sequencing was performed on peripheral blood. The receptors derive from a human donor in a cohort sampled during active COVID-19. Both conserved end residues are part of each CDR3. A D gene is named only where the DNA matches it firmly. Size is omitted from some rows. Given values are once, few, many or a class for expanded clones.

J | size | D | V | CDR3 | DNA
TRBJ2-5 | NA | TRBD1 | TRBV10-2 | CASSRTDRGLETQYF | TGCGCCAGCAGTCGAACCGACAGGGGGCTAGAGACCCAGTACTTC
TRBJ1-1 | NA | TRBD1 | TRBV2 | CASSTRDRGNTEAFF | TGTGCCAGCAGCACTCGGGACAGGGGAAACACTGAAGCTTTCTTT
TRBJ1-6 | NA | NA | TRBV9 | CASSVGPRGGLNSPLHF | TGTGCCAGCAGCGTAGGCCCGCGGGGGGGCTTGAATTCACCCCTCCACTTT
TRBJ1-3 | NA | TRBD1 | TRBV3-1/TRBV3-2 | CASSQGTGTGNTIYF | TGTGCCAGCAGCCAAGGGACAGGGACTGGAAACACCATATATTTT
TRBJ2-7 | NA | TRBD1 | TRBV5-6 | CASSLNWTGHTYEQYF | TGTGCCAGCAGCCTAAATTGGACAGGGCATACCTACGAGCAGTACTTC
TRBJ2-1 | NA | TRBD1 | TRBV6-2/TRBV6-3 | CASSSTGGSYNEQFF | TGTGCCAGCAGTTCGACAGGGGGCTCCTACAATGAGCAGTTCTTC
TRBJ1-1 | few | TRBD1 | TRBV12-3/TRBV12-4 | CASRTGGFTEAFF | TGTGCCAGCAGAACAGGGGGCTTCACTGAAGCTTTCTTT
TRBJ2-1 | once | NA | TRBV4-1 | CASSQDAAFSYNEQFF | TGCGCCAGCAGCCAAGACGCGGCTTTCTCCTACAATGAGCAGTTCTTC
TRBJ1-2 | NA | NA | TRBV5-6 | CASSLTADYGYTF | TGTGCCAGCAGCTTGACGGCGGACTATGGCTACACCTTC
TRBJ1-2 | NA | TRBD1 | TRBV5-4 | CASSLDRGYGYTF | TGTGCCAGCAGCTTGGACAGGGGATATGGCTACACCTTC
TRBJ2-5 | NA | TRBD1 | TRBV7-6 | CASSSSTGDGLETQYF | TGTGCCAGCAGCTCATCCACAGGGGATGGTTTGGAGACCCAGTACTTC
TRBJ1-1 | NA | NA | TRBV14 | CASSQVGFEAFF | TGTGCCAGCAGCCAAGTGGGCTTTGAAGCTTTCTTT
TRBJ1-3 | NA | TRBD1 | TRBV19 | CASSIGDRGLVDSGNTIYF | TGTGCCAGTAGTATCGGCGACAGGGGGCTGGTTGACTCTGGAAACACCATATATTTT
TRBJ1-5 | NA | NA | TRBV3-1/TRBV3-2 | CASSQGGGDMPQHF | TGTGCCAGCAGCCAAGGCGGGGGTGATATGCCCCAGCATTTT
TRBJ1-1 | NA | NA | TRBV10-3 | CATREGLNTEAFF | TGTGCCACGCGGGAAGGACTGAACACTGAAGCTTTCTTT
TRBJ1-6 | once | NA | TRBV6-5 | CASSTSQGYNSPLHF | TGTGCCAGCAGTACAAGTCAGGGTTATAATTCACCCCTCCACTTT